The 26 T cell receptor beta chains below were found in one sample sequenced in a study of memory B cells and T cells in multiple sclerosis. Separate sequencing covered autoproliferating (CFSE-dim) and non-proliferating (CFSE-high) T cells from stimulus-free culture. Replicate wells were pooled after 7 days of stimulus-free culture of fewer than 65 million CFSE-labeled PBMCs. Which antigens these TCRs recognize remains unknown. Produced via immunoSEQ multiplex PCR; TCRdb's table is partial and in-frame only. In the table there are approximately 47,000 clones, almost 85% of which are singletons. What was sequenced was PBMCs from blood kept in culture. The receptors were sampled from a human donor with multiple sclerosis.

The V call is TRBV19, the J call TRBJ2-7, with D perhaps matching TRBD1 or TRBD2 (5 bases each). The CDR3 extends over 15 amino acids. Trimming took 1 base from V and 0 from J, leaving 10 bases between them. Germline values: CDR1 LNHDA, CDR2 SQIVND (reference sequence). CDR3 sequence (DNA): TGTGCCAGTAGTATAGGTACAGGACTCTCCTACGAGCAGTACTTC. Translated, it gives CASSIGTGLSYEQYF.

The V and J genes are TRBV28 and TRBJ1-2; no clear D. V dropped 4 bases and J dropped 9 bases, with 6 bases sitting between them. CDR1 is MDHEN and CDR2 is SYDVKM in the germline V gene. The CDR3 loop spans 10 amino acids. DNA of the CDR3: TGTGCCAGCAGTTCAAATAGCTACACCTTC. It yields the protein CASSSNSYTF.

This clone was counted a few times. This rearrangement joins TRBV7-9 to TRBJ2-1; D not certain. Germline assignment: CDR1 SEHNR and CDR2 FQNEAQ (reference sequence). Between the trimmed V and J ends, which lost 1 base and 16 bases, there was a span of 14 bases. CDR3 size: 12 residues. In nucleotides, the CDR3 is TGTGCCAGCAGCTTAGGATTCTTAAGTCGCTTCTTC. The encoded protein is CASSLGFLSRFF.

J is TRBJ1-2 and V is TRBV19; 11 bases agree with TRBD1. V dropped 6 bases and J dropped 6; count of bases not matched to a gene: 6. CDR1 and CDR2 (germline): LNHDA, SQIVND (reference sequence). The CDR3 contains 14 residues. CDR3 loop: CASRDRGHSDGYTF. The DNA of the CDR3 is TGTGCCAGTAGGGACAGGGGGCATTCTGATGGCTACACCTTC.

The chain has TRBV7-6 and TRBJ2-3, with D unclear. The germline CDR1 and CDR2 sequences are SGHVS and FNYEAQ. With 1 base removed from V and 4 bases from J, the gap between germline ends came to 12 bases. The CDR3 contains 15 residues. The CDR3 DNA is TGTGCCAGCAGCTTAGTAAAGGGTGGGGCAGATACGCAGTATTTT. Translated: CASSLVKGGADTQYF.

The gene calls are TRBV19 and TRBJ1-5, with no clear D. Germline loops: CDR1 LNHDA, CDR2 SQIVND (reference sequence). The V gene lost 1 base and the J gene lost 11 bases, with 9 bases spanning the gap. The CDR3 totals 12 residues. The CDR3, as DNA: TGTGCCAGTAGTATAGGGCCAAAGGCCCAGCATTTT. Protein product: CASSIGPKAQHF.

The chain recombines TRBV19 with TRBJ2-5; 13 positions match TRBD2. From germline, CDR1 is LNHDA and CDR2 SQIVND (reference sequence). This CDR3 is 16 amino acids long. After removal of 5 bases from V and 1 base from J, the junction contained 4 bases not matched to a gene. The CDR3 sequence is CASSGLAGAPQETQYF. The CDR3 nucleotides are TGTGCCAGTAGTGGACTAGCGGGGGCTCCCCAAGAGACCCAGTACTTC.

V is TRBV5-1 and J is TRBJ1-4; D is perhaps TRBD1 (5 bases). Looked up from germline, CDR1 is SGHRS and CDR2 is YFSETQ. The CDR3 runs to 14 residues. V lost 0 bases to trimming and J lost 8 bases, with 11 bases between them. DNA of the CDR3: TGCGCCAGCAGCTTGGAGCAGCAGGGCGAAAAACTGTTTTTT. Translation gives CASSLEQQGEKLFF.

The chain couples TRBV7-2 to TRBJ1-2, with a tentative D call TRBD1 (5 bases). The V end was cut by 4 bases, the J end by 2 bases, with 11 bases between. The CDR3 runs to 14 residues. Germline assignment: CDR1 SGHTA and CDR2 FQGNSA. The CDR3 spells CASSSRRANYGYTF. In nucleotides, the CDR3 is TGTGCCAGCAGCTCCCGCAGGGCGAACTATGGCTACACCTTC.

The genes are TRBV7-2 and TRBJ1-5; D is uncertain. Germline V gene data show CDR1 as SGHTA and CDR2 as FQGNSA. The CDR3 contains 12 residues. V lost 4 bases and J lost 5, with 6 bases in between. For the CDR3, the DNA is TGTGCCAGCAGCTCCCCCGATCAGCCCCAGCATTTT. It encodes CASSSPDQPQHF.

This chain connects TRBV28 to TRBJ1-2; D remains unclear. Germline CDR1 reads MDHEN; CDR2 reads SYDVKM. V lost 7 bases to trimming and J lost 0 bases, with 18 bases between them. The CDR3 runs 16 residues. CDR3 DNA sequence: TGTGCCAGCACCCCGGGCAGGTTCGCAGCTAACTATGGCTACACCTTC. The encoded protein is CASTPGRFAANYGYTF.

This clone occurred once. J is TRBJ1-6 and V is TRBV10-1; no reliable D call. The V and J ends lost 9 bases and 2 bases respectively, with 14 bases between them. Germline CDR1 is WNHNN and CDR2 is SYGVQD (reference sequence). CDR3 size: 15 residues. The CDR3 nucleotides read TGCGCCAGGTACAGAAACAGAGCCTATAATTCACCCCTCCACTTT. Translating gives CARYRNRAYNSPLHF.

The chain is built from TRBV2 and TRBJ1-4; 9 positions match TRBD1. CDR1 SNHLY and CDR2 FYNNEI come from the germline V gene. J lost 4 bases, V lost 10 bases, and 4 bases had no gene match. This CDR3 is 13 amino acids long. CDR3 amino acids: CATEGQGNEKLFF. For the CDR3, the DNA is TGTGCCACCGAGGGACAGGGTAATGAAAAACTGTTTTTT.

The V call is TRBV7-9, the J call TRBJ2-3; 8 positions agree with TRBD2. Germline V CDR1 and CDR2: SEHNR, FQNEAQ (reference sequence). With 5 bases clipped from V and 4 bases from J, the junction kept 8 bases outside the gene matches. The CDR3 covers 15 residues. The CDR3 loop is CASSPSGGWADTQYF. In nucleotides, the CDR3 is TGTGCCAGCAGCCCGAGCGGGGGTTGGGCAGATACGCAGTATTTT.

This clone was found a few times. The chain employs TRBV23-1 and TRBJ1-3, with D unresolved. TRBV23-1 is reported as an ORF; its role is uncertain. V was pared by 3 bases and J by 0 bases, with 6 bases between. This CDR3 is built from 14 residues. The CDR3 spells CASSHNDSGNTIYF. As DNA, the CDR3 is TGCGCCAGCAGTCATAACGACTCTGGAAACACCATATATTTT.

The chain couples TRBV27 to TRBJ2-5; tentatively, D is TRBD2 (7 bases). Per the germline V gene, CDR1 is MNHEY and CDR2 is SMNVEV (reference sequence). V dropped 3 bases and J dropped 4 bases, with 18 bases sitting between them. The CDR3 is 16 residues long. The CDR3 coding sequence is TGTGCCAGCAGTTTTCAAAAGGGGGGGATAGGAGAGACCCAGTACTTC. It codes for CASSFQKGGIGETQYF.

The rearrangement joins TRBV13 to TRBJ2-2, with 12 bases fitting TRBD2. The V and J ends lost 8 bases and 6 bases, in that order; junction bases with no gene match: 4. This CDR3 region has 14 residues. In germline, CDR1 is PRHDT, CDR2 FYEKMQ (reference sequence). The CDR3 sequence is CASGLAGGSGELFF. Here the CDR3 DNA reads TGTGCCAGCGGGCTAGCGGGGGGGTCCGGGGAGCTGTTTTTT.

The count of this clone is one. The chain is built from TRBV19 and TRBJ2-1; D tentatively reads TRBD1 or TRBD2 (5 bases each). Deletions cut 4 bases from V and 2 bases from J, with 15 bases between. CDR1 LNHDA and CDR2 SQIVND come from the germline V gene (reference sequence). This CDR3 region has 16 residues. CDR3 in amino acids: CASSNSRMGAYNEQFF. DNA of the CDR3: TGTGCCAGTAGTAACTCCAGGATGGGGGCCTACAATGAGCAGTTCTTC.

The chain couples TRBV30 to TRBJ1-2, with 8 bases fitting TRBD1. Germline V gene sequence: CDR1 GTSNPN, CDR2 SVGIG (reference sequence). The trim removed 3 bases at V and 5 bases at J, leaving 5 bases unmatched. This CDR3 contains 13 residues. The CDR3 region is CAWREDRVYGYTF. The CDR3 nucleotides read TGTGCCTGGAGGGAGGACAGGGTTTATGGCTACACCTTC.

The V and J genes are TRBV6-5 and TRBJ2-7; 7 bases fit TRBD1. V shed 0 bases, J shed 3 bases, and the junction held 8 bases outside the gene matches. The CDR3 sequence is 16 residues long. CDR1 MNHEY and CDR2 SVGAGI come from the germline V gene. The CDR3 region has the DNA TGTGCCAGCAGTTACTCGACGGGACAGAGACGCTACGAGCAGTACTTC. Translation gives CASSYSTGQRRYEQYF.

This chain joins TRBV5-1 and TRBJ2-1; D possibly uses TRBD1 or TRBD2 (5 bases each). Germline V gene sequence: CDR1 SGHRS, CDR2 YFSETQ. The V gene lost 0 bases and the J gene lost 6 bases, with 10 bases spanning the gap. This CDR3 has 14 amino acids. The CDR3 coding sequence is TGCGCCAGCAGCTTGGACTCGGGACCCAATGAGCAGTTCTTC. Protein product: CASSLDSGPNEQFF.

The chain uses TRBV7-3 and TRBJ2-3, with D perhaps assigned TRBD1 or TRBD2 (6 bases each). V was pared by 3 bases and J by 0 bases, with 13 bases between. The CDR3 is 16 amino acids. Germline values: CDR1 SGHTA, CDR2 FQGTGA. Here the CDR3 DNA reads TGTGCCAGCAGCTTCCGAGGGGGGAGTAGCACAGATACGCAGTATTTT. Translation gives CASSFRGGSSTDTQYF.

This sequence joins TRBV10-3 and TRBJ2-3; no clear D gene. Between the trimmed V and J ends, which lost 0 bases and 9 bases, there was a span of 10 bases. Looked up from germline, CDR1 is ENHRY and CDR2 is SYGVKD. The CDR3 extends over 13 amino acids. CDR3 coding DNA: TGTGCCATCAGTGAGTCGAGACCGGAAACGCAGTATTTT. Its translation is CAISESRPETQYF.

This chain connects TRBV2 to TRBJ2-4, with 10 bases matching TRBD2. CDR3 length: 16 amino acids. Germline V lookup: CDR1 SNHLY, CDR2 FYNNEI. The V gene end was trimmed by 6 bases and the J gene end by 0 bases; junction bases not matched to a gene: 5. CDR3: CASSGLAEIAKNIQYF. The DNA for the CDR3 is TGTGCCAGCAGCGGACTAGCGGAAATAGCCAAAAACATTCAGTACTTC.

The V call is TRBV19, the J call TRBJ1-5; TRBD1 might be the D (5 bases). CDR3 length equals 14 residues. Per the germline V gene, CDR1 is LNHDA and CDR2 is SQIVND (reference sequence). Deletions cut 10 bases from V and 1 base from J, with 14 bases between. The CDR3 nucleotides are TGTGCCACCGCAAGGTGGGACAGCAATCAGCCCCAGCATTTT. Its protein is CATARWDSNQPQHF.

The chain couples TRBV4-1 to TRBJ2-5; D possibly corresponds to TRBD1 (5 bases). V lost 0 bases to trimming and J lost 4 bases, with 18 bases between them. CDR1 and CDR2 from the germline V gene are MGHRA and YSYEKL. CDR3 size: 17 residues. Here the CDR3 DNA reads TGCGCCAGCAGCCAAGAGGGTGCAGGGATTCGTCGAGAGACCCAGTACTTC. This codes for CASSQEGAGIRRETQYF.